A selection of T cell receptor beta chains follows, all from one sample in a study of T cell responses to AZD1222 COVID-19 vaccine. The assay was immunoSEQ multiplex PCR, and TCRdb's table has in-frame clones only and misses some. The sample holds some 130,000 clones; more than 90% are singletons and the top ten take 0.9% to 1.4%. The sequencing here drew on peripheral blood, taken 28 days after the second AZD1222 dose. The receptors here all came from an adult who received the AZD1222 COVID-19 vaccine. Both conserved end residues are part of each CDR3. Fields, in order: V gene, clone size, D gene, J gene, CDR3 DNA, CDR3 protein. D genes are given only for firm matches. A row's size may be missing; if present it is once, few, many or a size class.

v_call: TRBV28
clone_size: -
d_call: -
j_call: TRBJ1-1
cdr3_nt: TGTGCCAGCAGCTTATCAGGGGAGCCGAACACTGAAGCTTTCTTT
cdr3_aa: CASSLSGEPNTEAFF

v_call: TRBV29-1
clone_size: -
d_call: -
j_call: TRBJ1-5
cdr3_nt: TGCAGCGTTGGGGGCAGGGATAGCAATCAGCCCCAGCATTTT
cdr3_aa: CSVGGRDSNQPQHF

v_call: TRBV11-2
clone_size: -
d_call: TRBD2
j_call: TRBJ2-7
cdr3_nt: TGTGCCAGCAGCCCAGGGACTAGCGGGGGCCACGAGCAGTACTTC
cdr3_aa: CASSPGTSGGHEQYF

v_call: TRBV5-1
clone_size: -
d_call: -
j_call: TRBJ1-5
cdr3_nt: TGCGCCAGCAGCTTAGGGGAGAGGAATCAGCCCCAGCATTTT
cdr3_aa: CASSLGERNQPQHF

v_call: TRBV24-1
clone_size: -
d_call: -
j_call: TRBJ2-3
cdr3_nt: TGTGCCACCAGTGAGGGTCAGTCGGGCACAGATACGCAGTATTTT
cdr3_aa: CATSEGQSGTDTQYF

v_call: TRBV11-3
clone_size: -
d_call: TRBD2
j_call: TRBJ2-5
cdr3_nt: TGTGCCAGCAGCTTAGGAGTAGCGGGGGGGACAGAGACCCAGTACTTC
cdr3_aa: CASSLGVAGGTETQYF

v_call: TRBV12-5
clone_size: -
d_call: -
j_call: TRBJ1-1
cdr3_nt: TGTGCTAGTGGACTAGGAGGTCCTGAAGCTTTCTTT
cdr3_aa: CASGLGGPEAFF

v_call: TRBV3-1/TRBV3-2
clone_size: -
d_call: -
j_call: TRBJ1-6
cdr3_nt: TGTGCCAGCAGCCCCCACGGACAGTTTAATTCACCCCTCCACTTT
cdr3_aa: CASSPHGQFNSPLHF

v_call: TRBV7-9
clone_size: -
d_call: -
j_call: TRBJ2-1
cdr3_nt: TGTGCCAGCAGCCTCACAGGGAGCTCCTACAATGAGCAGTTCTTC
cdr3_aa: CASSLTGSSYNEQFF

v_call: TRBV19
clone_size: few
d_call: -
j_call: TRBJ1-2
cdr3_nt: TGTGCCACCGAGGACCGCATCGAGTATGGCTACACCTTC
cdr3_aa: CATEDRIEYGYTF

v_call: TRBV9
clone_size: -
d_call: -
j_call: TRBJ1-1
cdr3_nt: TGTGCCAGCAGCGTGGGCAGCTACACTGAAGCTTTCTTT
cdr3_aa: CASSVGSYTEAFF

v_call: TRBV6-2/TRBV6-3
clone_size: once
d_call: TRBD1
j_call: TRBJ1-1
cdr3_nt: TGTGCCAGCAGTGACAGGGCGGGGACTGAAGCTTTCTTT
cdr3_aa: CASSDRAGTEAFF

v_call: TRBV7-2
clone_size: -
d_call: TRBD1
j_call: TRBJ1-2
cdr3_nt: TGTGCCAGCAGCGAACAGGGGATCGCCAACTATGGCTACACCTTC
cdr3_aa: CASSEQGIANYGYTF

v_call: TRBV15
clone_size: once
d_call: -
j_call: TRBJ1-4
cdr3_nt: TGTGCCACCAGCAGAGATTTGTCTACTAATGAAAAACTGTTTTTT
cdr3_aa: CATSRDLSTNEKLFF

v_call: TRBV18
clone_size: -
d_call: -
j_call: TRBJ1-3
cdr3_nt: TGTGCCAGCTCGACCCTAGGGGGAAACACCATATATTTT
cdr3_aa: CASSTLGGNTIYF

v_call: TRBV19
clone_size: -
d_call: TRBD1
j_call: TRBJ2-7
cdr3_nt: TGTGCCAGTAGTATTTCGGGACAGGGGAGCTACGAGCAGTACTTC
cdr3_aa: CASSISGQGSYEQYF

v_call: TRBV28
clone_size: -
d_call: -
j_call: TRBJ2-7
cdr3_nt: TGTGCCAGCAGGCCAGGGGAAAACTACGAGCAGTACTTC
cdr3_aa: CASRPGENYEQYF

v_call: TRBV13
clone_size: -
d_call: -
j_call: TRBJ2-7
cdr3_nt: TGTGCCAGCAGCCCAGGCAGTAACCACGAGCAGTACTTC
cdr3_aa: CASSPGSNHEQYF

v_call: TRBV5-6
clone_size: -
d_call: TRBD1
j_call: TRBJ1-6
cdr3_nt: TGTGCCAGCAGCTTGTGGGGGGACAGGGGTTATTCACCCCTCCACTTT
cdr3_aa: CASSLWGDRGYSPLHF

v_call: TRBV30
clone_size: -
d_call: TRBD1
j_call: TRBJ2-3
cdr3_nt: TGTGCCTGGACCCCAGTTTTAACAGGGGGAGCAGATACGCAGTATTTT
cdr3_aa: CAWTPVLTGGADTQYF

v_call: TRBV30
clone_size: -
d_call: TRBD1
j_call: TRBJ2-5
cdr3_nt: TGTGCCTGGAGTCAGACAGGGGGTTACCAAGAGACCCAGTACTTC
cdr3_aa: CAWSQTGGYQETQYF

v_call: TRBV5-6
clone_size: -
d_call: -
j_call: TRBJ2-7
cdr3_nt: TGTGCCAGCAGCTTGGCGGGAAGGCACGAGCAGTACTTC
cdr3_aa: CASSLAGRHEQYF

v_call: TRBV7-3
clone_size: -
d_call: TRBD2
j_call: TRBJ2-1
cdr3_nt: TGTGCCAGCAGCTTAACAGCTGCTAGCGGATACAATGAGCAGTTCTTC
cdr3_aa: CASSLTAASGYNEQFF

v_call: TRBV6-2/TRBV6-3
clone_size: -
d_call: -
j_call: TRBJ1-1
cdr3_nt: TGTGCCAGCAGTTACGGCCGGGGTTTTCGGACTGAAGCTTTCTTT
cdr3_aa: CASSYGRGFRTEAFF

v_call: TRBV3-1/TRBV3-2
clone_size: -
d_call: TRBD2
j_call: TRBJ2-3
cdr3_nt: TGTGCCAGCAGCCGGGCGGGAGGGGATACGCAGTATTTT
cdr3_aa: CASSRAGGDTQYF

v_call: TRBV5-1
clone_size: -
d_call: -
j_call: TRBJ1-2
cdr3_nt: TGCGCCAGCAGCTGGAGGCCAGGACCAGAGGCTAAGGATGGCTACACCTTC
cdr3_aa: CASSWRPGPEAKDGYTF

v_call: TRBV28
clone_size: -
d_call: TRBD1
j_call: TRBJ1-2
cdr3_nt: TGTGCCACCAAACACCCGAACTGGGACAGGAGCTATGGCTACACCTTC
cdr3_aa: CATKHPNWDRSYGYTF

v_call: TRBV12-3/TRBV12-4
clone_size: -
d_call: -
j_call: TRBJ2-2
cdr3_nt: TGTGCCAGCAGTTTACGAATGGACGGGGAGCTGTTTTTT
cdr3_aa: CASSLRMDGELFF

v_call: TRBV6-5
clone_size: -
d_call: -
j_call: TRBJ1-3
cdr3_nt: TGTGCCAGCAGGCAGGAGACCAACTCTGGAAACACCATATATTTT
cdr3_aa: CASRQETNSGNTIYF

v_call: TRBV6-5
clone_size: -
d_call: TRBD2
j_call: TRBJ2-5
cdr3_nt: TGTGCCAGCAGTTACACAGCGGGGGGACAAGAGACCCAGTACTTC
cdr3_aa: CASSYTAGGQETQYF

v_call: TRBV20-1
clone_size: -
d_call: -
j_call: TRBJ2-7
cdr3_nt: TGCAGTGCTCGACAACCTCCGGGACCAAGTTTC
cdr3_aa: CSARQPPGPSF

v_call: TRBV27
clone_size: -
d_call: -
j_call: TRBJ2-2
cdr3_nt: TGTGCCAGCAGCCCTTGGGGGGCCACCGGGGAGCTGTTTTTT
cdr3_aa: CASSPWGATGELFF

v_call: TRBV18
clone_size: -
d_call: -
j_call: TRBJ1-1
cdr3_nt: TGTGCCAGCTCACCACCTAATTTGAGGATGAGGAGCACTGAAGCTTTCTTT
cdr3_aa: CASSPPNLRMRSTEAFF

v_call: TRBV19
clone_size: -
d_call: -
j_call: TRBJ2-5
cdr3_nt: TGTGCCAGTGGGCGCCGGGACGAACTCCAGTACCAAGAGACCCAGTACTTC
cdr3_aa: CASGRRDELQYQETQYF

v_call: TRBV6-5
clone_size: once
d_call: TRBD1
j_call: TRBJ2-1
cdr3_nt: TGTGCCAGCAGTCCCCAGGAGGGACAGGGGGGTGAGCAGTTCTTC
cdr3_aa: CASSPQEGQGGEQFF

v_call: TRBV7-8
clone_size: -
d_call: TRBD1
j_call: TRBJ2-3
cdr3_nt: TGTGCCAGCAGCCCCAAAGGACAGGGGGAGGACCCAACAGATACGCAGTATTTT
cdr3_aa: CASSPKGQGEDPTDTQYF

v_call: TRBV19
clone_size: -
d_call: TRBD1
j_call: TRBJ1-5
cdr3_nt: TGTGCCAGTAACCCGGACAGGCCTACTGGGCCCCAGCATTTT
cdr3_aa: CASNPDRPTGPQHF

v_call: TRBV6-5
clone_size: -
d_call: -
j_call: TRBJ1-2
cdr3_nt: TGTGCCAGCAAGCGGGGGCAGGGGTATGGCTACACCTTC
cdr3_aa: CASKRGQGYGYTF

v_call: TRBV9
clone_size: few
d_call: -
j_call: TRBJ1-1
cdr3_nt: TGTGCCAGCAAGAGGATGAACACTGAAGCTTTCTTT
cdr3_aa: CASKRMNTEAFF

v_call: TRBV7-2
clone_size: -
d_call: TRBD1
j_call: TRBJ1-2
cdr3_nt: TGTGCCAGCAGCTTAGTCGGGACAGGGGTATACCTGGGGGGCTACACCTTC
cdr3_aa: CASSLVGTGVYLGGYTF